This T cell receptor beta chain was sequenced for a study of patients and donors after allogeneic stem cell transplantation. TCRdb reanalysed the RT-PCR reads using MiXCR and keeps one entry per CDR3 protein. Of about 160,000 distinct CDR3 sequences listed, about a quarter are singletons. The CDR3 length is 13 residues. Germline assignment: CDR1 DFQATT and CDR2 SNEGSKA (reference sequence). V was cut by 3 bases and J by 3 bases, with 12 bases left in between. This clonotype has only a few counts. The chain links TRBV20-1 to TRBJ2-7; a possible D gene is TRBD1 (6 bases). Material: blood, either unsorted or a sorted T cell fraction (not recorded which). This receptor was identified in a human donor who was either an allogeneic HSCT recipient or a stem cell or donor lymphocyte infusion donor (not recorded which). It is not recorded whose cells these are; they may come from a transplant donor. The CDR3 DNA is TGCAGTGCTAGGGCAACAGGGCTCTACGAGCAGTACTTC. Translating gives CSARATGLYEQYF.